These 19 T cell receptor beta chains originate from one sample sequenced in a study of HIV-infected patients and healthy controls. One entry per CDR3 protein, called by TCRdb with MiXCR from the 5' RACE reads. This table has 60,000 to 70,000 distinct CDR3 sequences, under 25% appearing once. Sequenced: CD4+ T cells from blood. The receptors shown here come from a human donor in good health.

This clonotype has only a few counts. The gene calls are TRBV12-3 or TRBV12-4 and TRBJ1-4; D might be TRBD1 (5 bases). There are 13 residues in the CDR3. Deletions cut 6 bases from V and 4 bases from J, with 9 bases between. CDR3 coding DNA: TGTGCCAGCAGCCGGGGGGGTAATGAAAAACTGTTTTTT. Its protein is CASSRGGNEKLFF.

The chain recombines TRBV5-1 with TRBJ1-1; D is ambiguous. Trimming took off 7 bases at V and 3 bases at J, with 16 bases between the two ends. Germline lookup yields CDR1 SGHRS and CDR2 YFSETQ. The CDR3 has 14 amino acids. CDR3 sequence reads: CASANMGGDTEAFF. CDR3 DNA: TGCGCCAGCGCCAACATGGGAGGTGACACTGAAGCTTTCTTT.

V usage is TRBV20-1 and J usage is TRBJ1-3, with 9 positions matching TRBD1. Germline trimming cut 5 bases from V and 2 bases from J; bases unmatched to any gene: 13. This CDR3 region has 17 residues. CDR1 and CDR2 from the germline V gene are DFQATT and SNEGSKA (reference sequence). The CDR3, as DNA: TGCAGTGCTCGAGTACCCGGACAGGGGAGGCCTGGAAACACCATATATTTT. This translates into CSARVPGQGRPGNTIYF.

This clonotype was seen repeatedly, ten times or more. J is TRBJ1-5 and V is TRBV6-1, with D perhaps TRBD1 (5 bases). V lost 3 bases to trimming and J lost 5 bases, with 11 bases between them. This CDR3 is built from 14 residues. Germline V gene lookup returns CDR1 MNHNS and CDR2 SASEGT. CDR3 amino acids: CASSDNRIDQPQHF. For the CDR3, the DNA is TGTGCCAGCAGTGACAACAGGATCGATCAGCCCCAGCATTTT.

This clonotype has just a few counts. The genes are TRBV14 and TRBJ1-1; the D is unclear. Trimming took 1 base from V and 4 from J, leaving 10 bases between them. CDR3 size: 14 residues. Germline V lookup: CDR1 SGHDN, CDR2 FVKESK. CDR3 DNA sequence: TGTGCCAGCAGCCAAGCATTGAGAACCACTGAAGCTTTCTTT. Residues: CASSQALRTTEAFF.

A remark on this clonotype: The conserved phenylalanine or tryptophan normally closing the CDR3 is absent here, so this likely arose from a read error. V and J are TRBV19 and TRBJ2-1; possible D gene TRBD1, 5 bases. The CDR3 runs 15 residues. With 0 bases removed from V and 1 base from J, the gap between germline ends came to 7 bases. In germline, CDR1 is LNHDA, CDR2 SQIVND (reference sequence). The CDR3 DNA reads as TGTGCCAGTAGTATAGAAGGGGTGTCCTACAATGAGCAGTTCTCC. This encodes CASSIEGVSYNEQFS.

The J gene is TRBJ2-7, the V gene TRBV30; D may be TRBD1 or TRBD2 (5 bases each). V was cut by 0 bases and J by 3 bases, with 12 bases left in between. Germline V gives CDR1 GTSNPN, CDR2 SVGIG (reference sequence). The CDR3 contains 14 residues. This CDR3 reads CAWSVPPGSYEQYF. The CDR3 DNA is TGTGCCTGGAGTGTACCTCCAGGGAGCTACGAGCAGTACTTC. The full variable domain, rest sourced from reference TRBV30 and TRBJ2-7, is SQTIHQWPATLVQPVGSPLSLECTVEGTSNPNLYWYRQAAGRGLQLLFYSVGIGQISSEVPQNLSASRPQDRQFILSSKKLLLSDSGFYLCAWSVPPGSYEQYFGPGTRLTVT.

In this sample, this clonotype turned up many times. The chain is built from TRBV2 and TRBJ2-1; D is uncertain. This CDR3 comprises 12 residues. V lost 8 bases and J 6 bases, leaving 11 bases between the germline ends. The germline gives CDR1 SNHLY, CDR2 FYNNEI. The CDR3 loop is CASARGSNEQFF. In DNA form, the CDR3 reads TGTGCCAGCGCACGTGGTAGCAATGAGCAGTTCTTC.

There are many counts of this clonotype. CDR3 amino acids: CSASRGYNSPLHF. CDR3 bases: TGCAGTGCAAGCAGGGGGTATAATTCACCCCTCCACTTT. The chain couples TRBV20-1 to TRBJ1-6, with TRBD1 identical over 7 bases. Germline-derived CDR1 and CDR2 are DFQATT and SNEGSKA (reference sequence). There are 13 residues in the CDR3. Germline trimming cut 6 bases from V and 4 bases from J; bases unmatched to any gene: 3.

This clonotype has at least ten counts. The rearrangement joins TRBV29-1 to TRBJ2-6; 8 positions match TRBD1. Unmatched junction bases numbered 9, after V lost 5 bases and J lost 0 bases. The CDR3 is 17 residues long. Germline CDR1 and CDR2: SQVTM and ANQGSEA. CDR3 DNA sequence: TGCAGCGTTCGTCACCGGGACAGGTTCTCTGGGGCCAACGTCCTGACTTTC. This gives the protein CSVRHRDRFSGANVLTF. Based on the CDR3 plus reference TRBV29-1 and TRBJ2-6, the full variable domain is SAVISQKPSRDICQRGTSLTIQCQVDSQVTMMFWYRQQPGQSLTLIATANQGSEATYESGFVIDKFPISRPNLTFSTLTVSNMSPEDSSIYLCSVRHRDRFSGANVLTFGAGSRLTVL.

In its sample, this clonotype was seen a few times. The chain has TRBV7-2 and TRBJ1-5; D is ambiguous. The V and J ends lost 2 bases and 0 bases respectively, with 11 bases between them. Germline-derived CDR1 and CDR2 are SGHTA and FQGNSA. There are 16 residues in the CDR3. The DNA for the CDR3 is TGTGCCAGCAGCTTATCCAGCGCCTATAGCAATCAGCCCCAGCATTTT. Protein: CASSLSSAYSNQPQHF.

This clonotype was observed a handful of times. The CDR3: CASSYPPSRTSGRRNEQFF. The CDR3 DNA sequence: TGTGCCAGCAGTTATCCGCCCTCCCGGACTAGCGGGAGACGCAATGAGCAGTTCTTC. This chain joins TRBV6-6 and TRBJ2-1; 13 nucleotides line up with TRBD2. Germline V CDR1 and CDR2: MNHNY, SVGAGI (reference sequence). The ends lost 3 bases at V and 6 bases at J; junction bases unmatched: 14. This CDR3 spans 19 amino acids.

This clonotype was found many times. CDR3 sequence (DNA): TGCAGCGTTGTCTATCTTTACAATGAGCAGTTCTTC. Translation gives CSVVYLYNEQFF. The rearrangement links TRBV29-1 to TRBJ2-1; no clear D gene. The CDR3 is made up of 12 amino acids. Germline CDR1 SQVTM, CDR2 ANQGSEA. V shed 4 bases and J shed 4 bases, with 8 bases lying between them.

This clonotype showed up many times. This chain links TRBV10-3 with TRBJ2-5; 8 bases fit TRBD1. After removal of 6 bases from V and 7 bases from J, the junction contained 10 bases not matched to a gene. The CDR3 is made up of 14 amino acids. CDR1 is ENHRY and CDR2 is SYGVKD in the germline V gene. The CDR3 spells CAISSPDRVGTQYF. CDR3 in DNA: TGTGCCATCAGCAGCCCGGACAGGGTGGGGACCCAGTACTTC.

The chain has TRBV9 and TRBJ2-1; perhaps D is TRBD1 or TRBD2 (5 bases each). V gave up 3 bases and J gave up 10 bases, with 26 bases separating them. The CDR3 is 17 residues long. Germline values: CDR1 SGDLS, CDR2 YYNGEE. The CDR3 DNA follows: TGTGCCAGCAGCGGATCGGGACGGGGAGCCCCAGGTGGGGAGCAGTTCTTC. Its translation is CASSGSGRGAPGGEQFF.

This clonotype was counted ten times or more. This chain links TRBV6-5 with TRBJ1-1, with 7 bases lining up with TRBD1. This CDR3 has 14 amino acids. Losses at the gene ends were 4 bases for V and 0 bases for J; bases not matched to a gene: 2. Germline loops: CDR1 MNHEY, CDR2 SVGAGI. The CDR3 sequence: CASSSRGVNTEAFF. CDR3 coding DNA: TGTGCCAGCAGTTCCAGGGGGGTGAACACTGAAGCTTTCTTT.

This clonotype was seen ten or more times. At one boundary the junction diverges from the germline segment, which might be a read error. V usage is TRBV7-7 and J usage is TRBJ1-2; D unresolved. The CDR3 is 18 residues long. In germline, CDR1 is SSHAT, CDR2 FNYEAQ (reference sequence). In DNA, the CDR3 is TGTGCTAGCAGCTTAGCGAGGAGGCTCTGGGAGGGTACCTATGGCTACACCTTC. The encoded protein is CASSLARRLWEGTYGYTF.

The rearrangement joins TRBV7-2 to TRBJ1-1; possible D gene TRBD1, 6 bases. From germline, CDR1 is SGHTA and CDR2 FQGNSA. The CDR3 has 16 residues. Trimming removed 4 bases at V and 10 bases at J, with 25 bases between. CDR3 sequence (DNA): TGTGCCAGCAGCTCCCACACACAGGGAGTTGGTCTAGGAGCTTTCTTT. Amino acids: CASSSHTQGVGLGAFF.

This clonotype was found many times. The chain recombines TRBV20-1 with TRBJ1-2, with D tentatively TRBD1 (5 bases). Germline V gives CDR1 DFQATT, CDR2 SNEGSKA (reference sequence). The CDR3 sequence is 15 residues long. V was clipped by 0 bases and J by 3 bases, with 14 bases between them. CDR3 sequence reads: CSARDTRAPDYGYTF. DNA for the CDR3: TGCAGTGCTAGAGACACCAGGGCCCCGGACTATGGCTACACCTTC.